This T cell receptor beta chain was identified during a study of OX40 agonist ivuxolimab in advanced cancers. Turning to the overall study: Ivuxolimab was a fully human IgG2 agonistic monoclonal antibody targeting the costimulatory receptor OX40 (CD134). Intravenous ivuxolimab was administered to patients every 2 weeks at six dose levels: 0.01, 0.1, 0.3, 1.5, 3 and 10 mg/kg. Prior anti-PD-1, anti-PD-L1 or anti-CTLA-4 therapy was permitted, and approximately 41% of dose-escalation patients had received checkpoint inhibitors. The point of sequencing TCRbeta in the periphery was to test whether ivuxolimab changed TCR sequence diversity and drove clonal T-cell expansion. The dose-escalation cohort was around 83% male with a mean age of approximately 59 years, ranging from roughly 23 to 90. Partial responses occurred in three dose-escalation patients: two with cutaneous melanoma and one with hepatocellular carcinoma. Of the approximately 53 patients in dose escalation, about 20 had hepatocellular carcinoma, some 15 had melanoma, 9 had renal cell carcinoma and 9 had head and neck cancer. The paper describes the monotherapy dose-escalation part (N ≈ 52 patients) of the phase I trial of ivuxolimab. Results and caveats for the whole study, not just this receptor: Low levels of normalized T-cell clonal expansion were also shown by some nonresponding patients. Antigen specificity was not determined for the clonally expanded peripheral T cells. At doses of 0.1 to 3.0 mg/kg, clonal expansion of both CD4+ and CD8+ T cells in blood was seen between baseline and week 6. In the 0.1-3.0 mg/kg groups, partial responders had among the lowest normalized peripheral clonal expansion, particularly in CD8+ T cells. After ivuxolimab, CD8+ T cells had more expanded clones than CD4+ T cells on average.

Sequences SGHVS (CDR1) and FQNEAQ (CDR2) are obtained from the germline V gene. The CDR3, cysteine through phenylalanine, is 18 amino acids long. The sequence is cut down to CDR3 DNA, 54 bases in frame from base 1. V is shortened by 1 base, J by 8 bases, and the region joining them spans 21 bases. Genomic DNA was isolated from the sorted cells so that the TCRbeta CDR3 region could be sequenced. The immunoSEQ Assay was used for sequencing of TCRbeta CDR3 regions. In TCRdb, the immuneACCESS table is reduced to in-frame sequences with V and J assigned. These tables do not hold every clone; where another copy was compared, an unresolved V gene accounts for under half, and the others remain unexplained. The sample profile shows 70,000 to 95,000 clones; 90% of them were found once. About 0.3% of the sample belongs to the ten largest clones. Patients with autoimmune disease history or receiving systemic immunosuppression were excluded from the trial. Peripheral blood for TCR sequencing was collected from all dose cohorts at baseline, on cycle 4 day 1, and on cycle 7 day 1. The samples were taken from a phase I, first-in-human, multicenter, open-label dose-escalation trial of ivuxolimab. The trial enrolled adults with locally advanced or metastatic head and neck squamous cell, hepatocellular, melanoma or renal cell carcinoma. CD4+ and CD8+ T cells were sorted separately from peripheral blood before TCR sequencing.

For this clone: Its antigen is currently not known. No base quality information exists; no much larger clone differs at one position.

The rearrangement joined TRBV7-8 to TRBJ1-6; the D gene is possibly TRBD1, with 5 bases matching. This clonotype originated in an adult with an advanced solid tumor such as melanoma, head and neck, liver or kidney cancer. Sequenced material: CD4+ or CD8+ T cells sorted from blood, taken in a trial of the OX40 agonist ivuxolimab. The nucleotide sequence reads TGTGCCAGCAGCTTAGGGGAGACGTGGGGGAAGTCGGATTCACCCCTCCACTTT. Translation gives CASSLGETWGKSDSPLHF.